A single sample is the source of the 2 T cell receptor beta chains below, sequenced in a study of cytomegalovirus exposure and HLA in healthy donors. PCR used 60 Vbeta primers and 13 Jbeta primers. Sequencing used immunoSEQ multiplex PCR; TCRdb keeps in-frame clones, though not all of them. The sample holds roughly 200,000 clones, roughly 80% seen once. The sample comprised PBMCs. These receptors originate from a woman under 30 in good health and CMV-seronegative.

This clone was observed a few times. V gene TRBV27 combines with J gene TRBJ1-5; D unclear. V was pared by 6 bases and J by 0 bases, with 12 bases between. The V gene's germline CDR1 is MNHEY and CDR2 SMNVEV (reference sequence). CDR3 size: 15 residues. The CDR3 spells CASRAQLASNQPQHF. The CDR3 DNA follows: TGTGCCAGCAGGGCTCAATTGGCTAGCAATCAGCCCCAGCATTTT.

The chain links TRBV30 to TRBJ2-3, with a weak D call TRBD2 (5 bases). Germline loops: CDR1 GTSNPN, CDR2 SVGIG (reference sequence). Between the trimmed V and J ends, which lost 0 bases and 5 bases, there was a span of 30 bases. The CDR3 is made up of 20 amino acids. CDR3 sequence (DNA): TGTGCCTGGAGTGTACACGGGATGTTTTACCCGATGCTAGTGCGAGATACGCAGTATTTT. Its protein is CAWSVHGMFYPMLVRDTQYF.